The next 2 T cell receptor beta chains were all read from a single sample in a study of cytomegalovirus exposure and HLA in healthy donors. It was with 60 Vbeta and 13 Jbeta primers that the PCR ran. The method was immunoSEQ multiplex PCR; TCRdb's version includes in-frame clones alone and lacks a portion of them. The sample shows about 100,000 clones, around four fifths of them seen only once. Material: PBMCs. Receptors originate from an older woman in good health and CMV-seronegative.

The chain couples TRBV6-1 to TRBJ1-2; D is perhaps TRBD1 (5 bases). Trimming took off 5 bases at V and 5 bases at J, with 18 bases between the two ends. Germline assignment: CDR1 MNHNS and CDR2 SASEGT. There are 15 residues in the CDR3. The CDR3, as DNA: TGTGCCAGCAGTCGGCCGGGACTCCTGGGGTATGGCTACACCTTC. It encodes CASSRPGLLGYGYTF.

CDR3 DNA sequence: TGTGCCGGAGGTGGGAAGGACACTGAAGCTTTCTTT. Its translation: CAGGGKDTEAFF. The V and J genes are TRBV28 and TRBJ1-1; D unclear. Germline lookup yields CDR1 MDHEN and CDR2 SYDVKM. Trimming pared 11 bases from V and 3 bases from J, leaving 13 bases between. The CDR3 is made up of 12 amino acids. The entire variable domain, with the rest obtained from reference TRBV28 and TRBJ1-1, is as follows: DVKVTQSSRYLVKRTGEKVFLECVQDMDHENMFWYRQDPGLGLRLIYFSYDVKMKEKGDIPEGYSVSREKKERFSLILESASTNQTSMYLCAGGGKDTEAFFGQGTRLTVV.